The 8 T cell receptor beta chains below all came from one sample that was sequenced in a study of CXCR3-negative and CXCR3-positive naive CD8 T cells. cDNA libraries for TRB were generated by 5' RACE incorporating UMI labels. TCRdb reanalyzed the 5' RACE reads and collapses them to one entry per CDR3 protein, without DNA. The sample's table shows more than 65,000 distinct CDR3 sequences. Input material: naive CXCR3- CD8+ T cells from blood. Subset here: CD45RO-CCR7+CD27+CD95- naive CD8+ T cells lacking CXCR3 (TNR3-). The receptors stem from a human donor in good health. Some clones in this sample may be carry-over from other donors' samples.

The chain has TRBV7-9 and TRBJ1-6. Germline loops: CDR1 SEHNR, CDR2 FQNEAQ (reference sequence). This CDR3 comprises 17 residues. The CDR3 spells CASSWPTAMGGDSPLHF.

This sequence joins TRBV20-1 and TRBJ2-7; TCRdb indicates TRBD1, and absent DNA this call remains unverified. This CDR3 has 14 residues. Germline CDR1 is DFQATT and CDR2 is SNEGSKA (reference sequence). The CDR3 loop reads CSASQTGTVYEQYF.

The V and J genes are TRBV15 and TRBJ1-1; TCRdb designates TRBD1, a call that cannot be tested without DNA. Germline V gene lookup returns CDR1 LNHNV and CDR2 YYDKDF (reference sequence). The CDR3 loop spans 15 amino acids. CDR3 residues: CATSRGRGDNTEAFF.

The rearrangement uses TRBV7-2 and TRBJ1-1. Germline loops: CDR1 SGHTA, CDR2 FQGNSA. The CDR3 has 13 amino acids. CDR3 sequence: CASSDSENTEAFF.

This chain joins TRBV6-5 and TRBJ1-1. The CDR3 consists of 17 residues. The germline CDR1 and CDR2 sequences are MNHEY and SVGAGI. CDR3 loop: CASTTGGLFEQNSEAFF.

The chain links TRBV7-9 to TRBJ1-1; the D call of TRBD1 rests on TCRdb alone, since no DNA is present to check it. CDR1 SEHNR and CDR2 FQNEAQ come from the germline V gene (reference sequence). The CDR3 spans 14 residues. The CDR3 protein is CASRPAQGSTEAFF.

The rearrangement uses TRBV25-1 and TRBJ2-1; TCRdb's D call of TRBD1 is untestable without DNA. This CDR3 comprises 16 residues. CDR1 MGHDK and CDR2 SYGVNS come from the germline V gene. The CDR3: CASSDWGKGTYNEQFF.

The CDR3 region is CASSLDWGTYEQYF. This chain links TRBV5-5 with TRBJ2-7; TCRdb's D call, TRBD1, is unchecked because there is no DNA. From germline, CDR1 is SGHKS and CDR2 YYEKEE (reference sequence). The CDR3 spans 14 residues.